A single sample is the source of the 25 T cell receptor beta chains below, sequenced in a study of cytomegalovirus exposure and HLA in healthy donors (dated by TCRdb to about 2017). Libraries were built with the immunoSEQ multiplex PCR assay. A mixture of 60 forward primers for TCR Vbeta segments and 13 reverse primers for TCR Jbeta segments was used in the multiplex PCR. The clones in this table, taken by TCRdb from immuneACCESS, are in-frame only. Not every clone is retained; where verified, under half of the shortfall comes from an unresolved V gene, and the cause of the rest is unknown. This sample has approximately 190,000 clones in its table, and 82% of those were observed once. Of the sample, 6.5% is held by the ten largest clones. The sequencing sample was made of PBMCs. These TCRs come from a woman between 45 and 60 years old in good health and CMV-seropositive.

This clone was seen only once. The genes are TRBV7-6 and TRBJ2-7; weak D call: TRBD1 (6 bases). This CDR3 is 15 amino acids long. Between the trimmed V and J ends, which lost 7 bases and 7 bases, there was a span of 23 bases. Per the germline V gene, CDR1 is SGHVS and CDR2 is FNYEAQ. CDR3 sequence (DNA): TGTGCCAGCACCCAACAGGGAACAAGAGCTGAAGAGCAGTACTTC. Protein sequence: CASTQQGTRAEEQYF.

The chain is built from TRBV5-6 and TRBJ1-6; a possible D gene is TRBD1 (5 bases). V was shortened by 0 bases and J by 8 bases, with 15 bases between the two germline ends. The CDR3 extends over 16 amino acids. CDR1 is SGHDT, CDR2 YYEEEE, per germline. CDR3 amino acids: CASSLALQGWHSPLHF. CDR3 in DNA: TGTGCCAGCAGCTTGGCCCTCCAGGGATGGCATTCACCCCTCCACTTT.

This clone has more than one count but fewer than ten. The V and J genes are TRBV28 and TRBJ2-7; 9 nucleotides match TRBD1. Germline V gene data show CDR1 as MDHEN and CDR2 as SYDVKM. V shed 6 bases and J 1 base; nucleotides not matched to a gene: 13. This CDR3 is built from 17 residues. The CDR3 here is CASSPQGQGQGSYEQYF. The CDR3 region has the DNA TGTGCCAGCAGCCCGCAGGGACAGGGTCAAGGATCCTACGAGCAGTACTTC.

V gene TRBV29-1 combines with J gene TRBJ2-1; possibly TRBD1 for D (5 bases). The V gene lost 4 bases and the J gene lost 3 bases, with 10 bases spanning the gap. The CDR3 is 13 amino acids. Germline-derived CDR1 and CDR2 are SQVTM and ANQGSEA. The CDR3 reads CSVALGLYNEQFF. In DNA form, the CDR3 reads TGCAGCGTTGCTTTGGGGCTCTACAATGAGCAGTTCTTC.

This clone occurred a few times. The chain has TRBV5-4 and TRBJ2-2; 9 positions match TRBD1. Unmatched junction bases numbered 5, after V lost 4 bases and J lost 4 bases. The V gene's germline CDR1 is SGHNT and CDR2 YYREEE (reference sequence). The CDR3 length is 15 residues. The CDR3 loop is CASSAGGQGTGELFF. The CDR3 DNA sequence: TGTGCCAGCAGCGCAGGGGGACAGGGCACCGGGGAGCTGTTTTTT. Full variable domain (missing parts from reference TRBV5-4 and TRBJ2-2): ETGVTQSPTHLIKTRGQQVTLRCSSQSGHNTVSWYQQALGQGPQFIFQYYREEENGRGNFPPRFSGLQFPNYSSELNVNALELDDSALYLCASSAGGQGTGELFFGEGSRLTVL.

This rearrangement joins TRBV6-5 to TRBJ1-1; D perhaps matches TRBD1 (6 bases). The CDR3 sequence is 15 residues long. CDR1 and CDR2 (germline): MNHEY, SVGAGI. The V gene lost 5 bases and the J gene lost 1 base, with 14 bases spanning the gap. The CDR3 here is CASSQQGPKNTEAFF. The CDR3 coding sequence is TGTGCCAGCAGTCAACAGGGACCGAAGAACACTGAAGCTTTCTTT.

The chain has TRBV7-6 and TRBJ2-2; 9 nucleotides agree with TRBD2. Germline CDR1 SGHVS, CDR2 FNYEAQ. CDR3 length: 16 amino acids. Trimming removed 3 bases from V and 0 bases from J; junction bases left unmatched: 2. This CDR3 reads CASSLAGGPNTGELFF. CDR3 nucleotides: TGTGCCAGCAGCTTGGCGGGAGGGCCGAACACCGGGGAGCTGTTTTTT.

This clone appeared a single time. This sequence joins TRBV5-1 and TRBJ1-2, with 7 nucleotides matching TRBD1. CDR3 length: 14 residues. J lost 0 bases, V lost 5 bases, and 4 bases had no gene match. Germline V lookup: CDR1 SGHRS, CDR2 YFSETQ. The CDR3 DNA sequence: TGCGCCAGCAGAGAGGGACAGACTAACTATGGCTACACCTTC. This translates into CASREGQTNYGYTF.

This clone has only a few counts. V and J are TRBV19 and TRBJ2-2; TRBD2 is a possible D gene (7 bases). The CDR3 extends over 17 amino acids. V was trimmed by 6 bases and J by 3 bases, leaving 20 bases between them. Germline V gives CDR1 LNHDA, CDR2 SQIVND (reference sequence). The CDR3 protein is CASRGGGHPTYTGELFF. CDR3 nucleotide sequence: TGTGCCAGTAGGGGAGGGGGTCACCCTACCTACACCGGGGAGCTGTTTTTT.

V and J are TRBV10-3 and TRBJ2-2, with TRBD1 matching 8 bases. V shed 3 bases and J 6 bases; nucleotides not matched to a gene: 3. Germline lookup yields CDR1 ENHRY and CDR2 SYGVKD. The CDR3 contains 14 residues. The CDR3 region has the DNA TGTGCCATCAGTGATGACAGGGGCGCCGGGGAGCTGTTTTTT. Its translation: CAISDDRGAGELFF.

This sequence joins TRBV28 and TRBJ1-4; D not certain. Germline V gene data show CDR1 as MDHEN and CDR2 as SYDVKM. Trimming cost V 7 bases and J 3 bases, with 9 bases left between them. CDR3 length equals 13 residues. The CDR3 DNA sequence: TGTGCCAGCAAAAGGACTTCTAATGAAAAACTGTTTTTT. Translating it yields CASKRTSNEKLFF.

V and J are TRBV25-1 and TRBJ2-7, with 10 bases that match TRBD2. The ends lost 5 bases at V and 4 bases at J; junction bases unmatched: 8. Germline assignment: CDR1 MGHDK and CDR2 SYGVNS. The CDR3 contains 15 residues. CDR3 loop: CASSYSGRAPYEQYF. The CDR3 DNA sequence: TGTGCCAGCAGTTACAGCGGGAGGGCCCCTTACGAGCAGTACTTC.

The chain uses TRBV13 and TRBJ1-2; 8 bases match TRBD1. CDR3 length: 15 residues. In germline, CDR1 is PRHDT, CDR2 FYEKMQ (reference sequence). After removal of 4 bases from V and 4 bases from J, the junction contained 8 bases not matched to a gene. CDR3 residues: CASSSYGQGAYGYTF. CDR3 in DNA: TGTGCCAGCAGCTCCTACGGACAGGGCGCCTATGGCTACACCTTC.

The CDR3 DNA is TGTGCCAGCACGGTCGGGAGGGCCTACAATGAGCAGTTCTTC. This sequence encodes CASTVGRAYNEQFF. This chain links TRBV2 with TRBJ2-1, with TRBD2 matching 8 bases. The trim removed 7 bases at V and 2 bases at J, leaving 4 bases unmatched. The CDR3 extends over 14 amino acids. CDR1 and CDR2 (germline): SNHLY, FYNNEI.

The rearrangement uses TRBV6-1 and TRBJ1-4; D might be TRBD1 (5 bases). The V gene's germline CDR1 is MNHNS and CDR2 SASEGT. The CDR3 runs to 14 residues. V was shortened by 7 bases and J by 3 bases, with 12 bases between the two germline ends. In nucleotides, the CDR3 is TGTGCCAGCACCTCCAGGGTAGCTAATGAAAAACTGTTTTTT. It codes for CASTSRVANEKLFF.

This chain links TRBV7-9 with TRBJ2-7; tentative D call: TRBD1 (5 bases). V lost 5 bases, J lost 8 bases, and 19 bases lay in between. The CDR3 loop spans 14 amino acids. Germline assignment: CDR1 SEHNR and CDR2 FQNEAQ (reference sequence). DNA for the CDR3: TGTGCCAGCAGCCCCCCCCCGGCAGGGCAAAAGCAGTACTTC. Translated, it gives CASSPPPAGQKQYF. Full variable domain (rest looked up from reference TRBV7-9 and TRBJ2-7): DTGVSQNPRHKITKRGQNVTFRCDPISEHNRLYWYRQTLGQGPEFLTYFQNEAQLEKSRLLSDRFSAERPKGSFSTLEIQRTEQGDSAMYLCASSPPPAGQKQYFGPGTRLTVT.

V usage is TRBV18 and J usage is TRBJ2-1; 7 nucleotides agree with TRBD2. There are 13 residues in the CDR3. The junction had 3 bases not matched to a gene; V was cut back by 8 bases and J by 2 bases. The germline V gene has CDR1 KGHSH and CDR2 LQKENI. CDR3 sequence (DNA): TGTGCCAGCACACTAGCGACCTACAATGAGCAGTTCTTC. It translates to CASTLATYNEQFF.

The chain carries TRBV5-4 and TRBJ1-3; D ambiguous. In germline, CDR1 is SGHNT, CDR2 YYREEE (reference sequence). The CDR3 length is 17 residues. V lost 4 bases to trimming and J lost 0 bases, with 17 bases between them. CDR3 coding DNA: TGTGCCAGCAGCCTTCAGGCCGGCCGAAGCTCTGGAAACACCATATATTTT. It encodes CASSLQAGRSSGNTIYF.

The chain couples TRBV7-6 to TRBJ2-2; tentatively, D is TRBD1 (6 bases). V was pared by 2 bases and J by 1 base, with 11 bases between. CDR1 is SGHVS, CDR2 FNYEAQ, per germline. This CDR3 contains 16 residues. DNA for the CDR3: TGTGCCAGCAGCTTACTAGGCAGGGGGAACACCGGGGAGCTGTTTTTT. It codes for CASSLLGRGNTGELFF.

As for this clone: The sample has other DNA sequences that encode this CDR3 too. V is TRBV18 and J is TRBJ1-4, with 8 bases lining up with TRBD1. CDR3 length equals 15 residues. The V segment lost 2 bases and the J segment 5 bases; nucleotides outside the gene matches: 4. Looked up from germline, CDR1 is KGHSH and CDR2 is LQKENI. The CDR3: CASSPGTGRNEKLFF. The CDR3 DNA follows: TGTGCCAGCTCACCAGGGACAGGAAGGAATGAAAAACTGTTTTTT.

The rearrangement uses TRBV4-2 and TRBJ2-5, with 10 bases lining up with TRBD2. V lost 4 bases and J lost 4; bases outside the gene matches: 6. The germline V gene encodes CDR1 LGHNA and CDR2 YNFKEQ. The CDR3 consists of 15 residues. CDR3: CASSRQREGRETQYF. The CDR3 region has the DNA TGTGCCAGCAGCCGCCAGCGGGAGGGCCGAGAGACCCAGTACTTC.

The CDR3 protein is CASSLYPTGQDTQYF. For the CDR3, the DNA is TGTGCCAGCAGCTTGTATCCAACAGGTCAGGATACGCAGTATTTT. The V gene is TRBV5-4, the J gene TRBJ2-3; tentative D call: TRBD1 (5 bases). The germline gives CDR1 SGHNT, CDR2 YYREEE (reference sequence). The V end lost 1 base, the J end lost 6 bases, and 15 bases lay between the germline ends. This CDR3 spans 15 amino acids.

V gene TRBV20-1 combines with J gene TRBJ1-1; D uncertain. This CDR3 has 11 amino acids. Trimming took off 3 bases at V and 9 bases at J, with 11 bases between the two ends. Germline V lookup: CDR1 DFQATT, CDR2 SNEGSKA (reference sequence). The CDR3: CSARAEEKAFF. The CDR3 bases are TGCAGTGCTAGGGCGGAGGAAAAAGCTTTCTTT.

Of note for this clone: The junction departs from germline at one end; a sequencing error may be responsible. The V gene is TRBV7-2, the J gene TRBJ2-6, with D perhaps TRBD1 (5 bases). Germline assignment: CDR1 SGHTA and CDR2 FQGNSA. The CDR3 contains 15 residues. The CDR3 sequence is CASSLVPNGANGLTF. The CDR3 DNA is TGTGCCAGCAGCTTAGTCCCGAATGGGGCCAACGGCCTGACTTTC.

Remarks on this clone: A junction boundary mismatches the germline segment, possibly from a read error. The chain combines TRBV27 with TRBJ2-6; TRBD2 is a possible D gene (7 bases). Germline CDR1 MNHEY, CDR2 SMNVEV (reference sequence). The CDR3 has 15 amino acids. The CDR3 bases are TGTGCCAGCAGTTTAGGGGGGGGCGGGGCCAACGGCCTGACTTTC. Encoded protein: CASSLGGGGANGLTF.